One sample yielded the 4 T cell receptor beta chains listed below, sequenced in a study of CXCR3-negative and CXCR3-positive naive CD8 T cells. It was by 5' RACE with UMI labels that the TRB cDNA libraries were prepared. TCRdb reprocessed the 5' RACE reads; each CDR3 protein has one entry and no DNA is given. This table holds more than 65,000 distinct CDR3 sequences. Sequenced material: naive CXCR3- CD8+ T cells from blood. Specified subset: CD45RO-CCR7+CD27+CD95- naive CD8+ T cells lacking CXCR3 (TNR3-). These TCRs come from a human donor in good health. Some clones in this sample may be carry-over from other donors' samples.

V and J are TRBV23-1 and TRBJ2-2; TCRdb indicates TRBD1, and absent DNA this call remains unverified. TRBV23-1 is identified as an open reading frame with a role that is uncertain. The CDR3 sequence is 18 residues long. This CDR3 is CASSQPDREDSNTGELFF.

The chain uses TRBV19 and TRBJ2-1; the TRBD2 assignment by TCRdb is unverifiable without DNA. Germline V gene lookup returns CDR1 LNHDA and CDR2 SQIVND (reference sequence). The CDR3 runs 15 residues. The CDR3 reads CASSATSGTYNEQFF.

Measured by frequency, this clonotype is medium-sized (0.01 to 0.1%). J is TRBJ1-4 and V is TRBV30. Looked up from germline, CDR1 is GTSNPN and CDR2 is SVGIG (reference sequence). The CDR3 is 15 amino acids. This CDR3 is CAWSVRGLDHEKLFF.

The chain uses TRBV4-2 and TRBJ2-3; TCRdb selects TRBD1, and the lack of DNA leaves this call unchecked. CDR3 length: 14 residues. Per the germline V gene, CDR1 is LGHNA and CDR2 is YNFKEQ. This chain's CDR3 is CASSQGGVGDTQYF.